A single sample is the source of the 28 T cell receptor beta chains below, sequenced in a study of cytomegalovirus exposure and HLA in healthy donors. PCR primers comprised 60 Vbeta and 13 Jbeta primers. Method: immunoSEQ multiplex PCR; TCRdb's copy keeps in-frame clones and lacks some. In the table there are around 200,000 clones, roughly four fifths of which are singletons. The material sequenced was PBMCs. The source of these receptors is a woman in her late teens or twenties in good health and CMV-seronegative.

This clone appeared a few times. The V and J genes are TRBV7-2 and TRBJ1-1; 7 bases align to TRBD1. Trimming at V came to 2 bases and at J to 3 bases, leaving 0 bases not matched to a gene. The V gene's germline CDR1 is SGHTA and CDR2 FQGNSA. The CDR3 is 13 amino acids. The CDR3 protein is CASSLTGDTEAFF. The DNA for the CDR3 is TGTGCCAGCAGCTTAACAGGGGACACTGAAGCTTTCTTT. Full variable domain (rest looked up from reference TRBV7-2 and TRBJ1-1): GAGVSQSPSNKVTEKGKDVELRCDPISGHTALYWYRQSLGQGLEFLIYFQGNSAPDKSGLPSDRFSAERTGGSVSTLTIQRTQQEDSAVYLCASSLTGDTEAFFGQGTRLTVV.

The rearrangement joins TRBV29-1 to TRBJ2-3; 7 nucleotides line up with TRBD2. The V segment lost 0 bases and the J segment 0 bases; nucleotides outside the gene matches: 6. Per germline, CDR1 SQVTM and CDR2 ANQGSEA. This CDR3 is 16 amino acids long. In nucleotides, the CDR3 is TGCAGCGTTGAAGAATCTCCTAGCGGTAGCACAGATACGCAGTATTTT. This encodes CSVEESPSGSTDTQYF.

The V gene is TRBV10-3, the J gene TRBJ1-3, with D perhaps matching TRBD1 (5 bases). The CDR3 loop spans 14 amino acids. V was pared by 4 bases and J by 1 base, with 8 bases between. Looked up from germline, CDR1 is ENHRY and CDR2 is SYGVKD. Here the CDR3 reads CAISGRGSGNTIYF. The CDR3 DNA is TGTGCCATCAGTGGTCGGGGGTCTGGAAACACCATATATTTT.

Only a few counts were recorded for this clone. This chain joins TRBV6-5 and TRBJ1-1, with D tentatively TRBD1 (5 bases). The CDR3 has 14 residues. Trimming shortened V by 2 bases and J by 0 bases, and 7 bases separated the two germline ends. Germline V gene data show CDR1 as MNHEY and CDR2 as SVGAGI. The CDR3 DNA reads as TGTGCCAGCAGTTACGGGGCCATGAACACTGAAGCTTTCTTT. Translated: CASSYGAMNTEAFF.

The chain is built from TRBV7-6 and TRBJ1-3; no clear D gene. From germline, CDR1 is SGHVS and CDR2 FNYEAQ. This CDR3 has 15 residues. V was pared by 1 base and J by 2 bases, with 9 bases between. The CDR3, as DNA: TGTGCCAGCAGCTTAGGGGCAGAGACTGGAAACACCATATATTTT. Residues: CASSLGAETGNTIYF.

V gene TRBV30 combines with J gene TRBJ2-3; D perhaps matches TRBD2 (5 bases). V lost 0 bases and J lost 0, with 7 bases in between. The CDR3 extends over 14 amino acids. Germline CDR1 and CDR2: GTSNPN and SVGIG (reference sequence). The CDR3 coding sequence is TGTGCCTGGAGTGTCGGCGGGAGCACAGATACGCAGTATTTT. This translates into CAWSVGGSTDTQYF.

The chain combines TRBV2 with TRBJ1-6; possible D gene TRBD1, 6 bases. Trimming took 2 bases from V and 0 from J, leaving 11 bases between them. CDR1 and CDR2 from the germline V gene are SNHLY and FYNNEI. There are 17 residues in the CDR3. CDR3 sequence: CASSENRVSSYNSPLHF. The DNA for the CDR3 is TGTGCCAGCAGTGAAAACAGGGTGAGCTCCTATAATTCACCCCTCCACTTT.

The rearrangement links TRBV6-6 to TRBJ2-1; 12 bases are a match to TRBD1. The CDR3 is 16 residues long. V was pared by 6 bases and J by 2 bases, with 5 bases of the junction left unmatched. Germline lookup yields CDR1 MNHNY and CDR2 SVGAGI (reference sequence). CDR3: CASSPGTGGAYNEQFF. CDR3 DNA: TGTGCCAGCAGCCCCGGGACAGGGGGCGCCTACAATGAGCAGTTCTTC.

CDR3 coding DNA: TGTGCCAGCAGCTTAGTGGGGGGAGCCACCTCAACTGACAATGAGCAGTTCTTC. It yields the protein CASSLVGGATSTDNEQFF. V usage is TRBV11-3 and J usage is TRBJ2-1; D is perhaps TRBD2 (6 bases). Deletions cut 1 base from V and 5 bases from J, with 21 bases between. Per germline, CDR1 SGHNT and CDR2 YENEEA. The CDR3 is 18 residues long.

The chain recombines TRBV5-1 with TRBJ1-4, with D possibly being TRBD1 (6 bases). The CDR3 length is 13 residues. The V end was cut by 0 bases, the J end by 7 bases, with 7 bases between. Germline lookup yields CDR1 SGHRS and CDR2 YFSETQ. The CDR3: CASSLDRAEKLFF. The CDR3 bases are TGCGCCAGCAGCTTGGACAGGGCTGAAAAACTGTTTTTT.

This chain uses TRBV6-6 with TRBJ1-6; TRBD1 agrees at 7 bases. The length of the CDR3 is 14 residues. The germline gives CDR1 MNHNY, CDR2 SVGAGI (reference sequence). J gave up 8 bases and V 4 bases, and 5 bases lay outside the gene matches. The CDR3 nucleotides read TGTGCCAGCAGTTCTCGACAGGGCGATTCACCCCTCCACTTT. Amino acid sequence: CASSSRQGDSPLHF.

This clone was detected only once. J is TRBJ1-1 and V is TRBV28; TRBD1 might be the D (5 bases). The V end was cut by 6 bases, the J end by 0 bases, with 11 bases between. Per germline, CDR1 MDHEN and CDR2 SYDVKM. CDR3 length equals 14 residues. CDR3 region: CASSLGRVNTEAFF. CDR3 bases: TGTGCCAGCAGCCTCGGCAGGGTGAACACTGAAGCTTTCTTT.

The chain is built from TRBV4-1 and TRBJ1-2; a weak D match, TRBD1 (5 bases). This CDR3 has 14 amino acids. Germline lookup yields CDR1 MGHRA and CDR2 YSYEKL. Trimming took 3 bases from V and 5 from J, leaving 13 bases between them. CDR3 DNA: TGCGCCAGCAGCCAGCTCACAGGTCCGTATGGCTACACCTTC. It encodes CASSQLTGPYGYTF.

The genes are TRBV11-3 and TRBJ2-1; D ambiguous. The length of the CDR3 is 16 residues. Germline CDR1 is SGHNT and CDR2 is YENEEA. Trimming stripped 0 bases from V and 2 bases from J, with 11 bases between. CDR3 residues: CASSLDSGPPYNEQFF. CDR3 bases: TGTGCCAGCAGCTTAGATTCTGGGCCTCCCTACAATGAGCAGTTCTTC.

The chain has TRBV6-6 and TRBJ1-6; TRBD1 aligns across 8 bases. Germline lookup yields CDR1 MNHNY and CDR2 SVGAGI (reference sequence). The CDR3 runs 14 residues. V shed 4 bases, J shed 6 bases, and the junction held 2 bases outside the gene matches. CDR3 in DNA: TGTGCCAGCAGTTTAGACAGGGGTAATTCACCCCTCCACTTT. This sequence encodes CASSLDRGNSPLHF.

The chain recombines TRBV5-6 with TRBJ2-6, with a possible D match to TRBD1 (5 bases). CDR3 length: 15 residues. Germline V gives CDR1 SGHDT, CDR2 YYEEEE. The V gene lost 5 bases and the J gene lost 0 bases, with 9 bases spanning the gap. The CDR3: CASRSRGSGANVLTF. The CDR3 region has the DNA TGTGCCAGCAGGTCAAGGGGCTCTGGGGCCAACGTCCTGACTTTC.

The gene calls are TRBV10-3 and TRBJ2-2, with 7 bases fitting TRBD2. The CDR3 covers 16 residues. Germline V gives CDR1 ENHRY, CDR2 SYGVKD. V lost 0 bases, J lost 1 base, and 2 bases stayed unmatched. DNA of the CDR3: TGTGCCATCAGTGAGTCTGGCGGGGGGAACACCGGGGAGCTGTTTTTT. Its translation is CAISESGGGNTGELFF.

This clone showed up just once. This rearrangement joins TRBV27 to TRBJ2-1, with D perhaps matching TRBD2 (5 bases). V shed 2 bases and J shed 14 bases, with 19 bases lying between them. Germline CDR1 is MNHEY and CDR2 is SMNVEV (reference sequence). This CDR3 region has 14 residues. DNA for the CDR3: TGTGCCAGCAGTTTAGGAAGCGGAGATACCCCGGAGTTCTTC. Translated: CASSLGSGDTPEFF.

This clone was counted between two and nine times. The chain combines TRBV7-8 with TRBJ2-7, with TRBD1 matching over 8 bases. Trimming took 1 base from V and 0 from J; bases not matched to a gene: 2. The CDR3 loop spans 15 amino acids. Germline assignment: CDR1 SGHVS and CDR2 FQNEAQ. The CDR3 spells CASSLGTGSSYEQYF. DNA of the CDR3: TGTGCCAGCAGCTTAGGGACAGGGAGCTCCTACGAGCAGTACTTC.

This clone was recorded once. V and J are TRBV6-5 and TRBJ2-5, with D tentatively TRBD1 (5 bases). The better agreement between TRBJ2-7 and the DNA end casts doubt on the J call. CDR1 is MNHEY and CDR2 is SVGAGI in the germline V gene. This CDR3 has 13 residues. The CDR3 reads CASSYSRGYEQYF. The CDR3 nucleotides read TGTGCCAGCAGTTACTCTAGGGGCTACGAGCAGTACTTC.

This chain uses TRBV27 with TRBJ2-7, with a weak D call TRBD2 (7 bases). CDR1 MNHEY and CDR2 SMNVEV come from the germline V gene (reference sequence). This CDR3 is built from 15 residues. The V end was cut by 5 bases, the J end by 4 bases, with 18 bases between. The CDR3 coding sequence is TGTGCCAGCAGTGACTCTGGGGGGGGCGGGTACGAGCAGTACTTC. Translated, it gives CASSDSGGGGYEQYF.

V gene TRBV2 combines with J gene TRBJ1-5, with 7 nucleotides matching TRBD1. The CDR3 loop spans 15 amino acids. Germline CDR1 is SNHLY and CDR2 is FYNNEI. Trimming cost V 6 bases and J 3 bases; bases outside gene matches: 8. CDR3 loop: CASSGRDSPNQPQHF. Written as DNA, the CDR3 is TGTGCCAGCAGCGGCCGGGACAGCCCCAATCAGCCCCAGCATTTT.

The chain uses TRBV4-1 and TRBJ1-5; weak D call: TRBD1 (6 bases). V shed 0 bases and J shed 5 bases, with 14 bases lying between them. CDR3 length equals 16 residues. Germline lookup yields CDR1 MGHRA and CDR2 YSYEKL. This chain's CDR3 is CASSQDGDRSYQPQHF. The DNA of the CDR3 is TGCGCCAGCAGCCAAGACGGAGACAGGAGTTATCAGCCCCAGCATTTT.

The chain recombines TRBV6-6 with TRBJ2-5; TRBD2 agrees at 9 bases. This CDR3 is built from 15 residues. The ends lost 4 bases at V and 5 bases at J; junction bases unmatched: 8. In germline, CDR1 is MNHNY, CDR2 SVGAGI (reference sequence). The CDR3 DNA sequence: TGTGCCAGCAGTTCCCGCGGGGGGGCGCGGGAGACCCAGTACTTC. Translating gives CASSSRGGARETQYF.

J is TRBJ2-1 and V is TRBV9, with D possibly being TRBD2 (6 bases). The CDR3 extends over 15 amino acids. Trimming shortened V by 4 bases and J by 10 bases, and 21 bases separated the two germline ends. CDR1 is SGDLS, CDR2 YYNGEE, per germline. For the CDR3, the DNA is TGTGCCAGCAGCCTAGGACCACCGCGGGGAGAAGAGCAGTTCTTC. It yields the protein CASSLGPPRGEEQFF.

V gene TRBV5-1 combines with J gene TRBJ2-1; 10 bases fit TRBD2. Germline V gene lookup returns CDR1 SGHRS and CDR2 YFSETQ. The CDR3 spans 15 residues. With 0 bases clipped from V and 7 bases from J, the junction kept 4 bases outside the gene matches. Here the CDR3 DNA reads TGCGCCAGCAGCTTGGGTTTAGCGGGGGGAAATGAGCAGTTCTTC. It codes for CASSLGLAGGNEQFF. Drawing the rest from reference TRBV5-1 and TRBJ2-1, the complete variable domain is KAGVTQTPRYLIKTRGQQVTLSCSPISGHRSVSWYQQTPGQGLQFLFEYFSETQRNKGNFPGRFSGRQFSNSRSEMNVSTLELGDSALYLCASSLGLAGGNEQFFGPGTRLTVL.

A few counts support this clone. The gene calls are TRBV27 and TRBJ2-1; D is possibly TRBD1 (6 bases). V dropped 4 bases and J dropped 5 bases, with 24 bases sitting between them. The CDR3 consists of 18 residues. The germline V gene encodes CDR1 MNHEY and CDR2 SMNVEV (reference sequence). CDR3 DNA: TGTGCCAGCAGTTATCGATACCCAGGGGTCCCAGGGAACAATGAGCAGTTCTTC. Translating gives CASSYRYPGVPGNNEQFF.

This chain joins TRBV27 and TRBJ2-1; the match to TRBD2 covers 15 bases. The J segment lost 0 bases and the V segment lost 3 bases, leaving 21 bases of the junction unmatched. CDR3 size: 24 residues. Germline assignment: CDR1 MNHEY and CDR2 SMNVEV (reference sequence). CDR3 DNA sequence: TGTGCCAGCAGTTTCCCTCCGGGACACCCGAGGGGGACTAGCGGGAGGTCCTCCTACAATGAGCAGTTCTTC. Its protein is CASSFPPGHPRGTSGRSSYNEQFF.